Sequencing of this T cell receptor (beta chain) was carried out in a study of blood T cell repertoires in COVID-19. Study at large: COVID-19 samples collected from the United States, Italy and Spain covered acute and convalescent phases. Sources were T cells, B-cell-depleted T cells, or PBMCs; the material itself was cDNA or gDNA.

V was clipped by 5 bases and J by 4 bases; unmatched bases: 6. CDR1 and CDR2 from the germline V gene are PRHDT and FYEKMQ (reference sequence). The CDR3 length is 14 residues. As processed by the authors: Nucleated cell counts were estimated from reference gene primer amplification. Clones were sequenced by immunoSEQ multiplex PCR, and TCRdb holds only the in-frame ones, with some missing. The DNA gave D and trimming, while V, J and clone size come from that table. This sample has about 400,000 clones, with about 90% found just once. This chain joins TRBV13 and TRBJ1-2; 8 nucleotides line up with TRBD1. The sequencing sample was made of PBMCs or T cells enriched from blood (not recorded which). This sequence originates from a woman younger than 45 who had recovered from COVID-19. The CDR3 bases are TGTGCCAGCAGCGGGAGACAGGGGAGCTATGGCTACACCTTC. It yields the protein CASSGRQGSYGYTF.